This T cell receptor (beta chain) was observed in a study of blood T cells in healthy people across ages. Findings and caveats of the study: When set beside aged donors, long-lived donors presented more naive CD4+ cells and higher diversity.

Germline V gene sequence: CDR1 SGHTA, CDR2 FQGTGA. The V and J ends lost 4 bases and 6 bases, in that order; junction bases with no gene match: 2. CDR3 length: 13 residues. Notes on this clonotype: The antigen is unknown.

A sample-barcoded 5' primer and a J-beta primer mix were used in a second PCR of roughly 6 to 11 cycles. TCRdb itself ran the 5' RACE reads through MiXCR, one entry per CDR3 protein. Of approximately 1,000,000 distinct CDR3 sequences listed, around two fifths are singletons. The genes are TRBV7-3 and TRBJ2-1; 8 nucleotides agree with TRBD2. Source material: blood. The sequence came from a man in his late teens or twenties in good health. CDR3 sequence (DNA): TGTGCCAGCAGCTCTGGGACTAGCAATGAGCAGTTCTTC. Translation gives CASSSGTSNEQFF.